One sample yielded the 18 T cell receptor beta chains listed below, sequenced in a study of blood T cells in healthy people across ages. Through a sample-barcoded 5' primer and a J-beta primer mix, a second PCR was run for roughly 6 to 12 cycles. TCRdb re-called the 5' RACE reads through MiXCR, storing one row per CDR3 protein. The table includes about 1.6 million distinct CDR3 sequences, about 31% detected once. Sequencing used blood. The receptors were gathered from a woman aged 30 to 39 in good health.

The chain couples TRBV21-1 to TRBJ2-5; TRBD1 is the table's D call and was not checked against the DNA. TRBV21-1 is recorded as a pseudogene. The CDR3 is 15 residues long. CDR3 sequence: CASSKGRGVQETQYF. CDR3 nucleotide sequence: TGTGCCAGCAGCAAAGGGAGGGGGGTGCAAGAGACCCAGTACTTC.

The chain recombines TRBV5-4 with TRBJ2-3; D tentatively reads TRBD1 or TRBD2 (5 bases each). The CDR3 is 18 residues long. The germline V gene encodes CDR1 SGHNT and CDR2 YYREEE (reference sequence). Trimming removed 3 bases from V and 0 bases from J, with 20 bases in between. CDR3 sequence reads: CASSSNQYGGASTDTQYF. CDR3 DNA: TGTGCCAGCAGCTCCAACCAGTATGGGGGAGCGAGCACAGATACGCAGTATTTT.

Points on this clonotype: A much larger clonotype is one base distant, so this may be a read error. The chain is built from TRBV2 and TRBJ2-3, with TRBD2 matching over 7 bases. This CDR3 has 14 amino acids. Germline V gives CDR1 SNHLY, CDR2 FYNNEI. With V trimmed by 7 bases and J by 4 bases, 8 bases remained unmatched. CDR3 sequence reads: CASIGLRGADTQYF. The CDR3, as DNA: TGTGCCAGCATCGGACTCCGGGGGGCAGATACGCAGTATTTT.

The rearrangement uses TRBV7-2 and TRBJ1-5; perhaps TRBD1 as D (5 bases). Germline assignment: CDR1 SGHTA and CDR2 FQGNSA. CDR3 length equals 19 residues. V lost 0 bases and J lost 1, with 19 bases in between. CDR3 loop: CASSLASWQGPISNQPQHF. The CDR3 DNA is TGTGCCAGCAGCTTAGCGTCGTGGCAGGGTCCTATAAGCAATCAGCCCCAGCATTTT. The whole variable domain, filled in from reference TRBV7-2 and TRBJ1-5, reads GAGVSQSPSNKVTEKGKDVELRCDPISGHTALYWYRQSLGQGLEFLIYFQGNSAPDKSGLPSDRFSAERTGGSVSTLTIQRTQQEDSAVYLCASSLASWQGPISNQPQHFGDGTRLSIL.

Ten or more counts support this clonotype. The chain is built from TRBV5-1 and TRBJ2-3; 11 nucleotides agree with TRBD1. Per germline, CDR1 SGHRS and CDR2 YFSETQ. J was trimmed by 4 bases and V by 4 bases; bases with no gene match: 5. The CDR3 consists of 15 residues. The CDR3 reads CASSGPGQGADTQYF. In nucleotides, the CDR3 is TGCGCCAGCAGCGGTCCGGGACAGGGGGCAGATACGCAGTATTTT.

The rearrangement joins TRBV6-1 to TRBJ1-3; D is unresolved. V shed 4 bases and J shed 5 bases, with 9 bases lying between them. The CDR3 has 13 residues. Looked up from germline, CDR1 is MNHNS and CDR2 is SASEGT. The CDR3 protein is CASSGTTRNTIYF. The CDR3 bases are TGTGCCAGCAGTGGTACCACAAGAAACACCATATATTTT.

This clonotype occurred many times. The chain is built from TRBV20-1 and TRBJ2-1; TRBD2 matches at 10 bases. Trimming at V came to 4 bases and at J to 0 bases, leaving 0 bases not matched to a gene. The CDR3 is made up of 14 amino acids. Germline CDR1 DFQATT, CDR2 SNEGSKA (reference sequence). The CDR3 sequence: CSAIAGGSYNEQFF. CDR3 nucleotides: TGCAGTGCTATAGCGGGGGGCTCCTACAATGAGCAGTTCTTC.

This rearrangement joins TRBV9 to TRBJ2-3; maybe TRBD2 (7 bases). Per the germline V gene, CDR1 is SGDLS and CDR2 is YYNGEE. Trimming left V 0 bases short and J 4 bases short, with 12 bases between. This CDR3 has 15 amino acids. In nucleotides, the CDR3 is TGTGCCAGCAGCGTAGCGGGGGGCCAGCCAGATACGCAGTATTTT. It yields the protein CASSVAGGQPDTQYF.

CDR3: CATSRDLQYDNEQFF. The CDR3 region has the DNA TGTGCCACCAGCAGAGATTTACAGTACGACAATGAGCAGTTCTTC. The J gene is TRBJ2-1, the V gene TRBV15; D gene ambiguous. There are 15 residues in the CDR3. Germline V gene data show CDR1 as LNHNV and CDR2 as YYDKDF (reference sequence). V dropped 0 bases and J dropped 5 bases, with 11 bases sitting between them.

The chain employs TRBV24-1 and TRBJ2-5; D possibly corresponds to TRBD2 (6 bases). CDR1 is KGHDR and CDR2 is SFDVKD in the germline V gene. The CDR3 is 13 residues long. V was trimmed by 3 bases and J by 4 bases, leaving 8 bases between them. In DNA, the CDR3 is TGTGCCACCAGTGATGACGGGGGAGAGACCCAGTACTTC. It yields the protein CATSDDGGETQYF.

The chain links TRBV29-1 to TRBJ2-7; 8 positions agree with TRBD1. Germline CDR1 reads SQVTM; CDR2 reads ANQGSEA. This CDR3 has 13 residues. J lost 3 bases, V lost 6 bases, and 7 bases had no gene match. The CDR3 here is CSVPGQDRYEQYF. DNA for the CDR3: TGCAGCGTGCCGGGACAGGACCGCTACGAGCAGTACTTC.

A single count supports this clonotype. The V call is TRBV2, the J call TRBJ2-7, with D possibly being TRBD2 (5 bases). This CDR3 is built from 14 residues. V lost 6 bases, J lost 5 bases, and 17 bases lay in between. Germline values: CDR1 SNHLY, CDR2 FYNNEI. In DNA, the CDR3 is TGTGCCAGCAGACCGAGACTAAGCTGGCACGAGCAGTACTTC. This translates into CASRPRLSWHEQYF.

The chain employs TRBV13 and TRBJ2-3; weak D call: TRBD2 (6 bases). CDR3 length: 17 residues. V was trimmed by 6 bases and J by 2 bases, leaving 21 bases between them. Germline V gene lookup returns CDR1 PRHDT and CDR2 FYEKMQ (reference sequence). As DNA, the CDR3 is TGTGCCAGCAGTCCACCCTCCGGGCTAGCGAACACAGATACGCAGTATTTT. Translation: CASSPPSGLANTDTQYF.

With respect to this clonotype: At one end the junction does not follow the germline gene, possibly because of a read error. The chain carries TRBV4-1 and TRBJ2-1; maybe TRBD2 (5 bases). This CDR3 is built from 14 residues. Germline assignment: CDR1 MGHRA and CDR2 YSYEKL. The CDR3 DNA reads as TGCGTCAGCAGCCAAGACCCGGGGTACAATGAGCAGTTCTTC. Residues: CVSSQDPGYNEQFF.

This clonotype was seen ten or more times. This chain connects TRBV29-1 to TRBJ2-7, with D maybe TRBD1 (6 bases). Germline V CDR1 and CDR2: SQVTM, ANQGSEA. Trimming removed 0 bases at V and 0 bases at J, with 12 bases between. The CDR3 contains 15 residues. CDR3 nucleotides: TGCAGCGTTGAAGACCCCGGACAGAGCTCCTACGAGCAGTACTTC. This encodes CSVEDPGQSSYEQYF.

This clonotype has a handful of counts. The chain links TRBV13 to TRBJ1-2; TRBD1 matches at 7 bases. CDR1 is PRHDT and CDR2 is FYEKMQ in the germline V gene (reference sequence). V lost 5 bases, J lost 7 bases, and 10 bases stayed unmatched. This CDR3 spans 14 amino acids. The CDR3 coding sequence is TGTGCCAGCAGCACACAGGGGTTTATTGGTGGCTACACCTTC. Amino acid sequence: CASSTQGFIGGYTF.

The chain joins TRBV6-1 to TRBJ1-5; no clear D. Germline V gene sequence: CDR1 MNHNS, CDR2 SASEGT. The ends were cut back, 4 bases at V and 5 bases at J, with 21 bases in the middle. The CDR3 extends over 17 amino acids. In nucleotides, the CDR3 is TGTGCCAGCAGTGTGGCATGGTATCCTCAGTCCGATCAGCCCCAGCATTTT. Residues: CASSVAWYPQSDQPQHF.

This clonotype was detected ten times or more. The chain joins TRBV29-1 to TRBJ2-1; possibly TRBD2 for D (6 bases). The germline gives CDR1 SQVTM, CDR2 ANQGSEA. This CDR3 spans 15 amino acids. V shed 8 bases and J shed 1 base, with 18 bases lying between them. Here the CDR3 reads CSSPQGGTSYNEQFF. In DNA form, the CDR3 reads TGCAGCTCCCCCCAAGGTGGGACTTCCTACAATGAGCAGTTCTTC.